These 15 T cell receptor beta chains came from one sample sequenced in a study of CD8+ T cells in alopecia areata. RNA, once extracted, was reverse transcribed into cDNA for use as the sequencing template. The repertoire was sequenced with immunoSEQ multiplex PCR; TCRdb's copy has only in-frame clones and lacks some. The sample lists 150,000 to 250,000 clones; approximately 60% were seen once. As to treatment: oral pan-JAK inhibitor, 5-10 mg twice daily. The source was CD4+ T cells sorted from blood, collected at week 4, from a patient treated with tofacitinib. The receptors were gathered from a human donor with alopecia areata.

V is TRBV2 and J is TRBJ2-2; a weak D match, TRBD1 (5 bases). The V gene lost 4 bases and the J gene lost 0 bases, with 6 bases spanning the gap. Germline V CDR1 and CDR2: SNHLY, FYNNEI. CDR3 length: 14 amino acids. The CDR3 is CASSVQANTGELFF. In DNA, the CDR3 is TGTGCCAGCAGTGTACAGGCGAACACCGGGGAGCTGTTTTTT.

The chain is built from TRBV18 and TRBJ2-5; no clear D. V was pared by 1 base and J by 4 bases, with 10 bases between. This CDR3 has 14 amino acids. Looked up from germline, CDR1 is KGHSH and CDR2 is LQKENI. CDR3 in amino acids: CASSPLWVGETQYF. CDR3 nucleotides: TGTGCCAGCTCACCACTTTGGGTAGGAGAGACCCAGTACTTC.

The chain has TRBV5-1 and TRBJ2-3; D is possibly TRBD2 (5 bases). V lost 0 bases and J 4 bases, leaving 12 bases between the germline ends. Germline V lookup: CDR1 SGHRS, CDR2 YFSETQ. The CDR3 spans 15 residues. The CDR3 sequence: CASSLAAVQSDTQYF. The CDR3 nucleotides are TGCGCCAGCAGCTTGGCAGCGGTGCAGTCAGATACGCAGTATTTT.

The J gene is TRBJ2-5, the V gene TRBV7-9; either TRBD1 or TRBD2 may supply D (6 bases each). This CDR3 has 14 amino acids. The ends were cut back, 4 bases at V and 3 bases at J, with 12 bases in the middle. Germline CDR1 reads SEHNR; CDR2 reads FQNEAQ (reference sequence). CDR3 in amino acids: CASSSRGVKETQYF. The DNA for the CDR3 is TGTGCCAGCAGCTCTAGGGGGGTCAAAGAGACCCAGTACTTC.

The sample holds one count of this clone. The J gene is TRBJ2-7, the V gene TRBV15, with no clear D. The CDR3 contains 12 residues. From germline, CDR1 is LNHNV and CDR2 YYDKDF (reference sequence). Trimming took off 3 bases at V and 3 bases at J, with 6 bases between the two ends. The CDR3 DNA is TGTGCCACCAGCAGGGAGAACTACGAGCAGTACTTC. Translation: CATSRENYEQYF. Full variable domain (outside the CDR3, taken from reference TRBV15 and TRBJ2-7): DAMVIQNPRYQVTQFGKPVTLSCSQTLNHNVMYWYQQKSSQAPKLLFHYYDKDFNNEADTPDNFQSRRPNTSFCFLDIRSPGLGDTAMYLCATSRENYEQYFGPGTRLTVT.

This clone was seen a handful of times. V gene TRBV7-9 combines with J gene TRBJ1-3; D is ambiguous. The length of the CDR3 is 18 residues. Per germline, CDR1 SEHNR and CDR2 FQNEAQ (reference sequence). V gave up 2 bases and J gave up 0 bases, with 17 bases separating them. Written as DNA, the CDR3 is TGTGCCAGCAGCTTATCCCCGACTCCAACCTACTCTGGAAACACCATATATTTT. Its protein is CASSLSPTPTYSGNTIYF.

The chain is built from TRBV19 and TRBJ2-2; D not resolved. Per the germline V gene, CDR1 is LNHDA and CDR2 is SQIVND (reference sequence). The CDR3 length is 14 residues. V was shortened by 3 bases and J by 2 bases, with 7 bases between the two germline ends. Written as DNA, the CDR3 is TGTGCCAGTAGTATGAGGCAAAACACCGGGGAGCTGTTTTTT. Amino acid sequence: CASSMRQNTGELFF.

This clone was observed a single time. The chain carries TRBV5-1 and TRBJ2-7, with D hard to call. This CDR3 contains 18 residues. Trimming left V 1 base short and J 2 bases short, with 22 bases between. Germline V gene data show CDR1 as SGHRS and CDR2 as YFSETQ. The DNA for the CDR3 is TGCGCCAGCAGCTTGTGGGCCAGGAACCCATCCGAGGCCTACGAGCAGTACTTC. Its translation is CASSLWARNPSEAYEQYF.

In this sample, this clone turned up a few times. The genes are TRBV19 and TRBJ1-5; D perhaps matches TRBD1 (5 bases). This CDR3 comprises 17 residues. Trimming removed 3 bases from V and 1 base from J, with 16 bases in between. Germline CDR1 LNHDA, CDR2 SQIVND (reference sequence). The CDR3 protein is CASSISAGVESNQPQHF. CDR3 in DNA: TGTGCCAGTAGTATTTCGGCGGGGGTCGAGAGCAATCAGCCCCAGCATTTT.

The chain carries TRBV30 and TRBJ2-5; a weak D match, TRBD2 (5 bases). Germline CDR1 and CDR2: GTSNPN and SVGIG (reference sequence). The CDR3 contains 16 residues. V was trimmed by 1 base and J by 5 bases, leaving 20 bases between them. CDR3 amino acids: CAWSGSHGNMGETQYF. The CDR3 DNA reads TGTGCCTGGAGTGGGTCACACGGGAACATGGGGGAGACCCAGTACTTC.

The V gene is TRBV29-1, the J gene TRBJ2-3; a weak D match, TRBD1 (6 bases). V gave up 6 bases and J gave up 6 bases, with 13 bases separating them. Germline V gene data show CDR1 as SQVTM and CDR2 as ANQGSEA. The CDR3 loop spans 12 amino acids. The CDR3 spells CSVNRESDTQYF. CDR3 DNA: TGCAGCGTAAACAGGGAATCGGATACGCAGTATTTT.

This chain links TRBV19 with TRBJ1-2, with unresolved D. The germline gives CDR1 LNHDA, CDR2 SQIVND (reference sequence). This CDR3 is built from 12 residues. V was shortened by 6 bases and J by 5 bases, with 10 bases between the two germline ends. CDR3 loop: CASSSRGYGYTF. For the CDR3, the DNA is TGTGCCAGTAGCTCTAGAGGGTATGGCTACACCTTC. Using reference TRBV19 and TRBJ1-2 for the parts outside the CDR3, the full variable domain is DGGITQSPKYLFRKEGQNVTLSCEQNLNHDAMYWYRQDPGQGLRLIYYSQIVNDFQKGDIAEGYSVSREKKESFPLTVTSAQKNPTAFYLCASSSRGYGYTFGSGTRLTVV.

This clone was found a few times. The chain couples TRBV5-1 to TRBJ2-4, with D tentatively TRBD2 (6 bases). CDR1 SGHRS and CDR2 YFSETQ come from the germline V gene. The CDR3 covers 16 residues. The V end was cut by 1 base, the J end by 6 bases, with 17 bases between. As DNA, the CDR3 is TGCGCCAGCAGCTTGTCGGGGGAAAGAGCCGGAAACATTCAGTACTTC. Translation gives CASSLSGERAGNIQYF.

This chain connects TRBV5-4 to TRBJ2-7; possible D gene TRBD1, 6 bases. Looked up from germline, CDR1 is SGHNT and CDR2 is YYREEE (reference sequence). This CDR3 contains 13 residues. Trimming removed 3 bases from V and 2 bases from J, with 9 bases in between. The CDR3 sequence: CASSSGQTYEQYF. The CDR3 DNA reads as TGTGCCAGCAGCTCCGGACAGACCTACGAGCAGTACTTC.

V gene TRBV30 combines with J gene TRBJ1-3; D possibly corresponds to TRBD1 (5 bases). Trimming removed 0 bases from V and 1 base from J, with 7 bases in between. CDR3 length equals 14 residues. CDR1 GTSNPN and CDR2 SVGIG come from the germline V gene (reference sequence). CDR3 sequence: CAWSVGGSGNTIYF. The DNA for the CDR3 is TGTGCCTGGAGTGTTGGGGGATCTGGAAACACCATATATTTT. The full variable domain, in which reference TRBV30 and TRBJ1-3 provide the parts outside the CDR3, is SQTIHQWPATLVQPVGSPLSLECTVEGTSNPNLYWYRQAAGRGLQLLFYSVGIGQISSEVPQNLSASRPQDRQFILSSKKLLLSDSGFYLCAWSVGGSGNTIYFGEGSWLTVV.